This T cell receptor beta chain was sequenced during a study of cytomegalovirus exposure and HLA in healthy donors. In the PCR, 60 Vbeta and 13 Jbeta primers were used. The repertoire was sequenced with immunoSEQ multiplex PCR; TCRdb's copy has only in-frame clones and lacks some. This sample yields around 130,000 clones, of which over 75% are seen a single time; about 2% belongs to the top ten. Germline values: CDR1 LGHNA, CDR2 YSLEER. The J segment lost 6 bases and the V segment lost 3 bases, leaving 7 bases of the junction unmatched. This CDR3 region has 15 residues. Notes on the study in general: Further analysis was carried out later, and it showed several of the most significant clusters appearing linked to common viral pathogens. In vitro checks showed that three CMV-associated chains really do target CMV antigens. According to an earlier analysis, most TCR beta V segments yielded productive rearrangements about 87% or about 30% of the time.

This clone turned up a few times. Its antigen is currently unknown. Sequencing used PBMCs. The rearrangement joins TRBV4-3 to TRBJ1-4; 7 bases match TRBD1. The receptor was isolated from a man between 40 and 49 years old in good health and CMV-seronegative. CDR3 protein: CASSQGDRDDEKLFF. DNA for the CDR3: TGCGCCAGCAGCCAGGGCGACAGGGACGATGAAAAACTGTTTTTT.